Sequencing of this T cell receptor (beta chain) was carried out in a study of shared clonotypes between healthy human individuals. Study as a whole: The cohort had a couple of women and a few men, ages 18 to 49. The study's findings and limits: What naive subsets generally showed was a larger estimated richness than memory subsets showed.

This clone was observed once. The antigen is undetermined. Per the germline V gene, CDR1 is WSHSY and CDR2 is SAAADI. The length of the CDR3 is 14 residues. V dropped 4 bases and J dropped 4 bases, with 11 bases sitting between them. It was CD45RO-negative cells, positively selected for CCR7, that made up naive CD8 cells, with terminally differentiated effector memory CD45RA+ cells excluded. Assay used: immunoSEQ multiplex PCR; TCRdb lists only in-frame clones, some missing. The sample carries around 2,000,000 clones, about 94% recorded once. The genes are TRBV10-2 and TRBJ2-1; maybe TRBD2 (6 bases). The receptor was isolated from a man in his late teens or twenties in good health. The sequenced sample consisted of naive CD8+ T cells sorted from blood. Written as DNA, the CDR3 is TGCGCCAGCAGTGCTGTCGGGGGATACAATGAGCAGTTCTTC. It translates to CASSAVGGYNEQFF.